The source of this TCR beta chain is a study of OX40 agonist ivuxolimab in advanced cancers. Study-wide findings and caveats: Mean expanded clone counts were higher in CD8+ than CD4+ T cells.

Per germline, CDR1 SGHNT and CDR2 YENEEA. Between the trimmed V and J ends, which lost 5 bases and 0 bases, there was a span of 11 bases. The CDR3 has 14 residues. As to this clone: Its antigen is unknown.

TCRdb keeps only in-frame clones here, not all; method: immunoSEQ multiplex PCR. The data contain 65,000 to 95,000 clones, around nine tenths of them singletons. Sequencing was performed on CD4+ or CD8+ T cells sorted from blood, taken in a trial of the OX40 agonist ivuxolimab. This TCR was recovered from an adult with an advanced solid tumor such as melanoma, head and neck, liver or kidney cancer. The chain uses TRBV11-3 and TRBJ2-7, with TRBD1 as a possible D gene (6 bases). CDR3 in amino acids: CASSANRDSYEQYF. In DNA form, the CDR3 reads TGTGCCAGCAGCGCCAACAGGGACTCCTACGAGCAGTACTTC.